The 23 T cell receptor beta chains below all came from one sample that was sequenced in a study of HIV-infected patients and healthy controls. Approximately 510 ng RNA was reverse transcribed with alpha and beta constant-region primers. Using multiplexing indices, alpha and beta chain libraries were generated apart by chain-specific third strand synthesis. TCRdb re-analysed the 5' RACE reads in MiXCR, keeping a single row per CDR3 protein. The sample has about 13,000 distinct CDR3 sequences; roughly a tenth are singletons. The repertoire came from unfractionated whole blood and reflected all unsorted peripheral T cells. Specimen: blood. The receptors shown here come from an adult in good health.

This clonotype is medium-sized (0.01 to 0.1%) in the sample. The rearrangement uses TRBV20-1 and TRBJ2-1; 9 positions agree with TRBD2. Germline V CDR1 and CDR2: DFQATT, SNEGSKA (reference sequence). This CDR3 region has 17 residues. Germline trimming cut 0 bases from V and 6 bases from J; bases unmatched to any gene: 12. The CDR3 spells CSARDLVFGGRANEQFF. In DNA, the CDR3 is TGCAGTGCTAGAGATTTAGTTTTCGGCGGGAGGGCCAATGAGCAGTTCTTC.

Ten or more counts support this clonotype. J is TRBJ1-6 and V is TRBV20-1, with 11 positions matching TRBD1. The V gene end was trimmed by 0 bases and the J gene end by 9 bases; junction bases not matched to a gene: 10. CDR1 is DFQATT and CDR2 is SNEGSKA in the germline V gene (reference sequence). The CDR3 spans 17 residues. CDR3 loop: CSARDLMGQGEVSPLHF. DNA for the CDR3: TGCAGTGCTAGAGACCTTATGGGACAGGGGGAAGTTTCACCCCTCCACTTT.

In its sample, this clonotype was seen a few times. The V and J genes are TRBV6-1 and TRBJ1-5; perhaps TRBD1 as D (5 bases). Germline V gene sequence: CDR1 MNHNS, CDR2 SASEGT. This CDR3 has 18 amino acids. V shed 1 base and J shed 4 bases, with 20 bases lying between them. The CDR3 region has the DNA TGTGCCAGCAGTGAAGGAGGTTGGGGGGGGAGGCAGAATCAGCCCCAGCATTTT. Translating gives CASSEGGWGGRQNQPQHF.

In this sample, this clonotype turned up many times. The V gene is TRBV5-1, the J gene TRBJ2-5; tentatively, D is TRBD1 (6 bases). The CDR3 is made up of 16 amino acids. Germline loops: CDR1 SGHRS, CDR2 YFSETQ. V was trimmed by 0 bases and J by 4 bases, leaving 16 bases between them. Written as DNA, the CDR3 is TGCGCCAGCAGCTTGGCCGGCACAGGGCAAGGAGAGACCCAGTACTTC. This translates into CASSLAGTGQGETQYF.

The chain links TRBV4-1 to TRBJ2-2; 7 nucleotides agree with TRBD2. Germline V gene lookup returns CDR1 MGHRA and CDR2 YSYEKL. The CDR3 consists of 15 residues. V shed 4 bases and J 3 bases; nucleotides not matched to a gene: 5. The CDR3 is CASSPRLADTGELFF. The CDR3 DNA reads TGCGCCAGCAGCCCCCGACTAGCCGACACCGGGGAGCTGTTTTTT.

This clonotype has ten or more counts. The J gene is TRBJ1-6, the V gene TRBV3-1; no firm D call. The CDR3 spans 16 residues. CDR1 and CDR2 (germline): LGHDT, YNNKEL (reference sequence). Trimming pared 0 bases from V and 6 bases from J, leaving 12 bases between. DNA for the CDR3: TGTGCCAGCAGCCAAGAGTTTGAAGGGATTAATTCACCCCTCCACTTT. This codes for CASSQEFEGINSPLHF.

This clonotype is medium-sized in the sample. The chain is built from TRBV2 and TRBJ2-5, with 7 bases matching TRBD2. Germline V gives CDR1 SNHLY, CDR2 FYNNEI. The J segment lost 7 bases and the V segment lost 7 bases, leaving 6 bases of the junction unmatched. This CDR3 is 12 amino acids long. The CDR3 nucleotides are TGTGCCAGCAACCCGGGGGGTGGGACCCAGTACTTC. Amino acid sequence: CASNPGGGTQYF. Variable domain in full (rest from reference TRBV2 and TRBJ2-5): EPEVTQTPSHQVTQMGQEVILRCVPISNHLYFYWYRQILGQKVEFLVSFYNNEISEKSEIFDDQFSVERPDGSNFTLKIRSTKLEDSAMYFCASNPGGGTQYFGPGTRLLVL.

This clonotype is labeled as medium-sized. This rearrangement joins TRBV3-1 to TRBJ2-1; 13 nucleotides match TRBD2. Germline V gene lookup returns CDR1 LGHDT and CDR2 YNNKEL (reference sequence). V shed 0 bases and J 4 bases; nucleotides not matched to a gene: 12. The CDR3 consists of 20 residues. The CDR3 sequence: CASSQDNLGLAGRTYNEQFF. In nucleotides, the CDR3 is TGTGCCAGCAGCCAAGATAACTTGGGACTAGCGGGGAGGACATACAATGAGCAGTTCTTC.

The V gene is TRBV12-3 or TRBV12-4, the J gene TRBJ2-3, with D perhaps matching TRBD1 (6 bases). Trimming pared 6 bases from V and 4 bases from J, leaving 17 bases between. This CDR3 spans 15 amino acids. In nucleotides, the CDR3 is TGTGCCAGCAGCCTCAACAGGGAAGGTCCAGATACGCAGTATTTT. As protein: CASSLNREGPDTQYF.

This clonotype came up many times. The chain joins TRBV25-1 to TRBJ1-6; possibly TRBD1 for D (5 bases). V gave up 1 base and J gave up 9 bases, with 13 bases separating them. Germline V gene data show CDR1 as MGHDK and CDR2 as SYGVNS. The CDR3 totals 15 residues. The DNA of the CDR3 is TGTGCCAGCAGTGAATGGGGGGGAATGGCTTCACCCCTCCACTTT. Translating gives CASSEWGGMASPLHF.

This clonotype was picked up many times. The chain joins TRBV11-2 to TRBJ2-2, with D possibly matching TRBD2 (6 bases). The CDR3 has 19 residues. Germline V gene data show CDR1 as SGHAT and CDR2 as FQNNGV. Trimming removed 1 base from V and 2 bases from J, with 20 bases in between. The CDR3 DNA reads as TGTGCCAGCAGCTTAGTCTTTAGGTTCTCGGAGGGAAACACCGGGGAGCTGTTTTTT. Residues: CASSLVFRFSEGNTGELFF.

This clonotype came up many times. This chain joins TRBV19 and TRBJ1-1; maybe TRBD1 (6 bases). The V and J ends lost 5 bases and 0 bases respectively, with 10 bases between them. Germline V lookup: CDR1 LNHDA, CDR2 SQIVND (reference sequence). The CDR3 totals 14 residues. The CDR3 region has the DNA TGTGCCAGTAGTTTCAGGGGCTTGAACACTGAAGCTTTCTTT. Its protein product is CASSFRGLNTEAFF. The full variable domain, rest sourced from reference TRBV19 and TRBJ1-1, is DGGITQSPKYLFRKEGQNVTLSCEQNLNHDAMYWYRQDPGQGLRLIYYSQIVNDFQKGDIAEGYSVSREKKESFPLTVTSAQKNPTAFYLCASSFRGLNTEAFFGQGTRLTVV.

The V and J genes are TRBV6-5 and TRBJ1-6; weak D call: TRBD1 (6 bases). The V end was cut by 5 bases, the J end by 7 bases, with 12 bases between. The CDR3 has 14 residues. Germline CDR1 reads MNHEY; CDR2 reads SVGAGI. CDR3 bases: TGTGCCAGCAGTACAGCGACAGGCAATTCACCCCTCCACTTT. The encoded protein is CASSTATGNSPLHF.

This clonotype was detected only a few times. V and J are TRBV19 and TRBJ2-1; no firm D call. The CDR3 extends over 13 amino acids. The ends were cut back, 1 base at V and 15 bases at J, with 16 bases in the middle. The V gene's germline CDR1 is LNHDA and CDR2 SQIVND (reference sequence). In DNA, the CDR3 is TGTGCCAGTAGTATAGGGTTAGCCGATCCTACGTTCTTC. Protein: CASSIGLADPTFF.

Many counts were recorded for this clonotype. The V call is TRBV30, the J call TRBJ1-6, with D uncertain. The CDR3 runs 16 residues. Trimming shortened V by 2 bases and J by 6 bases, and 17 bases separated the two germline ends. CDR1 is GTSNPN and CDR2 is SVGIG in the germline V gene (reference sequence). The CDR3 protein is CAWSPSPGSRNSPLHF. DNA for the CDR3: TGTGCCTGGAGTCCCTCCCCGGGGAGCCGTAATTCACCCCTCCACTTT.

Many counts were recorded for this clonotype. The chain joins TRBV27 to TRBJ2-7; D might be TRBD1 (6 bases). This CDR3 comprises 14 residues. CDR1 and CDR2 (germline): MNHEY, SMNVEV (reference sequence). With 2 bases removed from V and 5 bases from J, the gap between germline ends came to 13 bases. For the CDR3, the DNA is TGTGCCAGCAGTTTAAGTACAGGGTTGGACGAGCAGTACTTC. Protein sequence: CASSLSTGLDEQYF.

This clonotype came up many times. The chain couples TRBV7-9 to TRBJ1-4, with D unclear. The CDR3 length is 16 residues. The V gene lost 0 bases and the J gene lost 3 bases, with 11 bases spanning the gap. Germline V gene sequence: CDR1 SEHNR, CDR2 FQNEAQ (reference sequence). CDR3 sequence: CASSLALGISNEKLFF. CDR3 bases: TGTGCCAGCAGCTTAGCCCTCGGGATCTCTAATGAAAAACTGTTTTTT.

This clonotype was detected ten times or more. The chain links TRBV7-3 to TRBJ2-1, with D hard to call. CDR3 length: 13 residues. Between the trimmed V and J ends, which lost 1 base and 5 bases, there was a span of 6 bases. The germline V gene has CDR1 SGHTA and CDR2 FQGTGA. CDR3 region: CASSLNPNNEQFF. In nucleotides, the CDR3 is TGTGCCAGCAGCTTAAACCCCAACAATGAGCAGTTCTTC. The full variable domain, with the rest looked up from reference TRBV7-3 and TRBJ2-1, is GAGVSQTPSNKVTEKGKYVELRCDPISGHTALYWYRQSLGQGPEFLIYFQGTGAADDSGLPNDRFFAVRPEGSVSTLKIQRTERGDSAVYLCASSLNPNNEQFFGPGTRLTVL.

Only one count was recorded for this clonotype. The gene calls are TRBV5-1 and TRBJ2-1; D is perhaps TRBD2 (6 bases). Germline values: CDR1 SGHRS, CDR2 YFSETQ. The CDR3 loop spans 18 amino acids. Trimming removed 4 bases at V and 10 bases at J, with 30 bases between. This CDR3 is CASSVLAHGEAQVGEQFF. The CDR3 nucleotides are TGCGCCAGCAGCGTACTAGCCCATGGGGAGGCGCAGGTCGGGGAGCAGTTCTTC. The variable domain in full, completed from reference TRBV5-1 and TRBJ2-1, reads KAGVTQTPRYLIKTRGQQVTLSCSPISGHRSVSWYQQTPGQGLQFLFEYFSETQRNKGNFPGRFSGRQFSNSRSEMNVSTLELGDSALYLCASSVLAHGEAQVGEQFFGPGTRLTVL.

This clonotype is medium-sized. V usage is TRBV5-1 and J usage is TRBJ2-7; 7 bases are a match to TRBD2. Trimming at V came to 1 base and at J to 2 bases, leaving 12 bases not matched to a gene. Per the germline V gene, CDR1 is SGHRS and CDR2 is YFSETQ. This CDR3 spans 17 amino acids. The CDR3 bases are TGCGCCAGCAGCTTGCCCCGGACGGGAGGACTTCCCTACGAGCAGTACTTC. It translates to CASSLPRTGGLPYEQYF. Based on the CDR3 plus reference TRBV5-1 and TRBJ2-7, the full variable domain is KAGVTQTPRYLIKTRGQQVTLSCSPISGHRSVSWYQQTPGQGLQFLFEYFSETQRNKGNFPGRFSGRQFSNSRSEMNVSTLELGDSALYLCASSLPRTGGLPYEQYFGPGTRLTVT.

This clonotype has ten or more counts. This chain links TRBV11-3 with TRBJ2-1, with no clear D. The CDR3 length is 12 residues. Germline V gene data show CDR1 as SGHNT and CDR2 as YENEEA. Between the trimmed V and J ends, which lost 3 bases and 8 bases, there was a span of 8 bases. CDR3 sequence: CASSFRPDEQFF. The CDR3 coding sequence is TGTGCCAGCAGCTTCCGACCAGATGAGCAGTTCTTC.

There are many counts of this clonotype. DNA for the CDR3: TGTGCCAGCAGCTTAAACACAGGGAAAGTCCCTGAAGCTTTCTTT. Amino acids: CASSLNTGKVPEAFF. V usage is TRBV7-2 and J usage is TRBJ1-1; D is perhaps TRBD1 (6 bases). This CDR3 has 15 residues. Germline assignment: CDR1 SGHTA and CDR2 FQGNSA. Trimming took off 2 bases at V and 6 bases at J, with 16 bases between the two ends.

This clonotype is judged medium-sized. The chain employs TRBV6-2 or TRBV6-3 and TRBJ2-3; D not resolved. V was clipped by 2 bases and J by 10 bases, with 10 bases between them. The CDR3 runs 12 residues. The germline V gene encodes CDR1 MNHEY and CDR2 SVGEGT. CDR3 sequence: CASSYLKRAQYF. CDR3 sequence (DNA): TGTGCCAGCAGTTACCTTAAAAGAGCGCAGTATTTT.